This T cell receptor (beta chain) originates from a study of Graves' ophthalmopathy and Graves' hyperthyroidism. The CDR3 length is 17 residues. Per germline, CDR1 MDHEN and CDR2 SYDVKM. With 8 bases removed from V and 5 bases from J, the gap between germline ends came to 28 bases. At least ten counts were recorded for this clonotype. Additional autoimmune diseases, uncontrolled infections, pregnancy or lactation disqualified patients. Someone took the PBMCs out of more than 8.5 ml of fresh peripheral blood. Transcripts of RNA were the source for amplifying TCR beta CDR3 regions. HTBI primers were used in a first-round RT-PCR, which preceded a second-round multiplex PCR. TCRdb recomputed calls from the multiplex PCR reads with MiXCR, one row per CDR3 protein. This table has 450,000 or so distinct CDR3 sequences, about an eighth appearing once.

The clonotype originates from a woman in her 30s with Graves' ophthalmopathy. Sequencing was performed on blood. The gene calls are TRBV28 and TRBJ2-7; D tentatively fits TRBD1 or TRBD2 (6 bases each). This CDR3 is CASPPVRRGARDNEQYF. The CDR3 nucleotides are TGTGCCAGCCCACCCGTCCGAAGGGGGGCGAGGGACAACGAGCAGTACTTC.